This T cell receptor (beta chain) was recovered during a study of cytomegalovirus exposure and HLA in healthy donors (dated by TCRdb to the late 2010s). About the investigation overall: According to an earlier analysis of 587 of the donors, about 179 million T cells yielded some 110 million unique TCR beta sequences and less than 300 Gb of sequence data. A later genetic analysis took genome-wide SNP genotypes for about 55% of the roughly 670 donors and used that subset as a discovery cohort. The study profiled the T cell repertoires of about 640 subjects by immunosequencing and related them to cytomegalovirus serostatus. HLA typing included class I and class II loci at four-digit resolution. Because of strong linkage in the cohort, a few DR-DQ haplotypes were treated as single units for association and clustering. The later analysis used no new phenotypic data to find candidate immune exposures, relying instead on TCR beta sequences and their occurrence across donors. A later analysis re-examined previously published TCR beta repertoires from roughly 650 donors and added high-resolution HLA genotyping to investigate patterns of TCR occurrence. About 300 gigabases of sequencing data and approximately 92 million unique TCR sequences made up an early release that covered 500 to 650 HLA-typed donors. To decide whether each TCR beta V gene segment behaved as functional or pseudogenic, an earlier analysis of some 600 of the donors relied on high-throughput TCR beta sequencing. The number of typed donors differed by locus: about 620-640 for A, B, C, DRB1 and DQB1; approximately 520 for DQA1; approximately 600 for DPA1; and some 430 for DPB1. Along with the approximately 700-subject first cohort, a separate validation cohort of about 110 different subjects was used. Every discovery cohort repertoire had been produced on one sequencing platform. Alongside the repertoire data, information on donor age, sex, ethnicity and CMV serostatus was compiled. On average, around 240,000 unique TCR beta nucleotide sequences were sequenced per donor among 350 to 400 genotyped donors of the cohort, with roughly a sixth of those sequences being non-productive. Of the 300 to 450 genotyped donors, approximately 83% fell in the genetic ancestry cluster associated with self-reported Caucasian donors. The study was designed to test whether signatures of past pathogen exposure could be identified by cataloging public T cell receptors. To predict cytomegalovirus infection status, the study brought together high-throughput TCR immunosequencing, statistical association of individual TCRs with disease status, and machine learning.

This clone was detected once. Its antigen remains unidentified. It has no much larger one-base neighbor in the sample; base qualities were not kept. CDR1 and CDR2 are read off the germline V gene (reference sequence) as SGHAT and FQDESV. Cut back by 1 base and 7 bases, the V and J ends lie 13 bases apart. The CDR3 numbers 14 residues from cysteine through phenylalanine. Only the CDR3 region is kept as DNA, spanning 42 bases read in frame from base 1. Libraries were constructed by the immunoSEQ multiplex PCR assay. For the multiplex PCR, a mixture combining 60 forward primers for TCR Vbeta segments and 13 reverse primers for TCR Jbeta segments was used. The CDR3 region of rearranged TCR beta genes was amplified from genomic DNA by a multiplex PCR assay. The amplified TCR beta libraries were sequenced on the Illumina HiSeq System as 87-base-pair reads. In the paper's pipeline: Across the roughly 600 repertoires, a later analysis counted 80 million or so unique TCR beta chains, approximately 12 million of which were shared by at least two donors. A nearest-neighbor algorithm error-corrected the raw reads and collapsed the reads into unique sequences, merging closely related sequences to remove PCR and sequencing errors. CDR3 sequences were aligned to IMGT reference sequences to assign V, D and J gene segments. For a sequence to be retained, a match of at least six nucleotides was required to both a V gene segment and a J gene segment. A rearrangement counted as productive if the CDR3 had no stop codons and remained in frame with V and J, and every other rearrangement counted as non-productive. Following IMGT convention, CDR3 was defined as the stretch from the second conserved V-encoded cysteine to the conserved J-encoded phenylalanine. The earlier analysis of 587 of the donors excluded any sequence lacking an unambiguous match to a single V gene segment. An earlier analysis of over 450 of the donors classified V segments as functional when productive rearrangements were above 56.7% and as segregating when the standard deviation between donors was above 5%. A statistical classification framework was developed to diagnose cytomegalovirus status using the catalog of TCR beta chain sequences. A later analysis assigned V and J genes by comparing TCR nucleotide sequences with IMGT/GENE-DB human TR gene sequences. Using the TCRdist pipeline, a later analysis assigned CDR3 sequences along with most-parsimonious VDJ recombination scenarios. In a later analysis, each TCR beta chain was defined by its CDR3 amino acid sequence together with its V-gene family, and reads without a unique V-gene family were excluded. To address suspected cross-contamination and a sequencing artifact, a later analysis removed 550 to 750 highly shared, low-generation-probability nucleotide sequences. A later analysis calculated a clonal expansion index for each public chain from normalized within-repertoire ranks of inferred template counts. Generation probabilities in a later analysis came from a VDJ recombination model fitted to out-of-frame rearrangements, and those results were checked against IGoR. Hypergeometric tests were used in a later analysis to score TCR-TCR, TCR-HLA and TCR-CMV co-occurrence, with a repertoire-size bias correction applied to the TCR pairs. To estimate false discovery rates, a later analysis permuted the HLA or CMV assignments 20 times. In a later analysis, co-occurring TCRs were grouped with DBSCAN, and TCRdist sequence similarity was added when clustering was performed within HLA-allele-positive subsets. Co-occurrence clustering excluded repertoires with fewer than 30,000 or more than 120,000 public chains, plus five with anomalous nucleotide sharing. What TCRdb holds here is the immuneACCESS table cut down to in-frame rearrangements. Part of the clones is not present; checked against another copy, under half of the missing clones reflect an unresolved V gene, and the others are unexplained. V and J calls and clone size come straight from that table; D and trimming were deduced from the DNA. The sample has roughly 93,000 clones on record, about 80% of them singletons. In total, the top ten clones hold approximately 0.6% of the sample.

Broader findings and caveats from the paper: A further reported finding was that TCR beta sequences accurately predicted the HLA-A and HLA-B alleles for most subjects in the first cohort. An association between a missense DCLRE1C variant and V-gene and J-gene trimming of TCR beta chains was found in a later genetic analysis and replicated in an independent cohort. A later analysis found that TCR association rates varied across HLA loci, with DRB1 alleles showing the most associated TCRs and HLA-C alleles the fewest. Only TCR beta chains were sequenced in this cohort, and the absence of alpha or paired-chain data limited detectable features. A cluster of highly shared sequence variants was judged likely to represent a technical artifact of the sequencing pipeline. Three of the identified cytomegalovirus-associated TCR beta chains were confirmed in vitro to be specific for cytomegalovirus antigens. Broadly in line with IMGT annotations, most TCR beta V segments showed up in productive rearrangements about 87% or about 30% of the time in an earlier analysis of 450 to 600 of the donors. For the cohort, immune exposure information was limited to CMV serostatus. In a later analysis, HLA-associated TCR beta chains were found to be more clonally expanded and to have lower generation probabilities than equally common non-associated chains. In a later analysis, several top co-occurrence clusters were reported to appear linked to parvovirus B19, influenza, CMV and Epstein-Barr virus. Because counts were too low, 15 to 20 rarely observed V segments, including chromosome 9 orphons, were left out of the earlier analysis of about 620 of the donors. A total of some 180 TCR beta chains were listed by the study as associated with cytomegalovirus. According to a later genetic analysis, donors in an Asian-associated ancestry cluster had fewer N-insertions in productive TCRs than the roughly 670-donor mean. Most CMV-associated TCR beta chains appeared to be HLA-restricted in a later analysis, and the HLA associations seemed to be driven largely by CMV exposure. In both the original and validation cohorts, the classifier was reported to diagnose cytomegalovirus status with high specificity and sensitivity. Strong co-occurrence of HLA alleles, especially DR and DQ, made assigning TCR associations to individual alleles difficult. While some public TCRs were present in many individuals, most TCR sequences turned up only very rarely across donors. The authors suggested that the approach could potentially be generalized to other disease states and immunological phenotypes. Sequencing depth was assumed to be roughly uniform across donors in the presence/absence analyses, though that assumption may not hold. Linkage disequilibrium might explain the correlated functional status among segregating V segments, but an unknown experimental factor could not be excluded. Because the 87-base-pair reads could not distinguish some IMGT-functional V segments, including TRBV6-2 and TRBV6-3, those segments were excluded. A later analysis associated 15,000 to 20,000 TCR beta sequences with specific HLA alleles at a false discovery rate of 0.05. Because HLA typing was unavailable for some donors at each locus, only the typed subset was used in association tests.

In total, 500 to 700 healthy bone marrow donors made up the cohort. All cohort members were sampled while nominally healthy, although unrecorded immune exposures were likely present. The donor was CMV seronegative and was included in the group of over 300 seronegative cohort members. Every donor gave a peripheral blood sample, and the peripheral blood mononuclear cells from that sample were used for TCR beta sequencing. Genomic DNA was extracted from the blood cell samples with the Qiagen DNeasy Blood Extraction Kit. The rearranged segments are TRBV11-1 and TRBJ2-5; TRBD2 is a weak D gene call, 6 bases matching. Material: PBMCs. The sequence derives from a man aged 25 to 40 in good health and CMV-seronegative. The CDR3 reads as follows: CASSLESPEGTQYF. The sequenced DNA: TGTGCCAGCAGCTTAGAAAGCCCGGAGGGGACCCAGTACTTC.